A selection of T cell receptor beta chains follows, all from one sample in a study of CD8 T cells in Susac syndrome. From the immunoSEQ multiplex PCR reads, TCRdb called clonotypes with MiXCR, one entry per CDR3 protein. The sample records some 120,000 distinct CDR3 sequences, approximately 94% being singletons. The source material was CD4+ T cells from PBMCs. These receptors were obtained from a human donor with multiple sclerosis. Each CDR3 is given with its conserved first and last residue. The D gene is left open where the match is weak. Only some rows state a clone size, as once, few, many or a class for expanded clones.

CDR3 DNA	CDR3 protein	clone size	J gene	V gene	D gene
TGTGCCAGCAGTTATGAGCCAGCCCAGCCCCAGCATTTT	CASSYEPAQPQHF	NA	TRBJ1-5	TRBV6-5	NA
TGTGCCAGCAGCCCTGGTGAGGGTCATGCCTATAATTCACCCCTCCACTTT	CASSPGEGHAYNSPLHF	NA	TRBJ1-6	TRBV14	NA
TGTGCCAGCAGCGCGACAGGGCGCTCCTACGAGCAGTACTTC	CASSATGRSYEQYF	NA	TRBJ2-7	TRBV6-5	TRBD1
TGCTCGGTGGGGGGACGCACAGATACGCAGTATTTT	CSVGGRTDTQYF	once	TRBJ2-3	TRBV29-1	NA
TGTGCCAGCAGCGAGGGGACTCTTGGGAACACTGAAGCTTTCTTT	CASSEGTLGNTEAFF	NA	TRBJ1-1	TRBV9	NA
TGTGCCTGGAGTGTAGGTGGGGCGGTTAGCAATCAGCCCCAGCATTTT	CAWSVGGAVSNQPQHF	NA	TRBJ1-5	TRBV30	NA
TGCGCCAGCAGTGAAAGCTACAATGAGCAGTTCTTC	CASSESYNEQFF	NA	TRBJ2-1	TRBV10-1	NA
TGCAGCGTAGATACTAGCGGGGTTTACAATGAGCAGTTCTTC	CSVDTSGVYNEQFF	NA	TRBJ2-1	TRBV29-1	TRBD2
TGTGCCGGGCTCCCTAGCGGGTATGACTCCTACGAGCAGTACTTC	CAGLPSGYDSYEQYF	NA	TRBJ2-7	TRBV6-5	TRBD2
TGCGCCAGCAGCTTGGATGGCCAGGGGGGCACAGATACGCAGTATTTT	CASSLDGQGGTDTQYF	NA	TRBJ2-3	TRBV5-1	TRBD1
TGTGCCAGCAGCCCAGGGGGCGAACAGCCCCAGCATTTT	CASSPGGEQPQHF	NA	TRBJ1-5	TRBV4-2	TRBD1
TGTGCCAGCAGCTCCCCCAGGGTAGGGGCCAACGTCCTGACTTTC	CASSSPRVGANVLTF	once	TRBJ2-6	TRBV7-2	NA
TGTGCCAGCAGCGTAGGGACAGGGGTCAATGAGCAGTTCTTC	CASSVGTGVNEQFF	NA	TRBJ2-1	TRBV3-1	TRBD1
TGTGCCAGCAGCTCATCGGGTGGAATGAACACTGAAGCTTTCTTT	CASSSSGGMNTEAFF	NA	TRBJ1-1	TRBV7-9	NA
TGCAGCGTTTCTTGGGGCCTTCTGTCTGAGCAGTTCTTC	CSVSWGLLSEQFF	NA	TRBJ2-1	TRBV29-1	NA
TGTGCCAGCAGCGAAGTCCGGGCGGACACTGAAGCTTTCTTT	CASSEVRADTEAFF	NA	TRBJ1-1	TRBV5-6	NA
TGTGCCAGCTCACCTGCGACGGATTCACCCCTCCACTTT	CASSPATDSPLHF	NA	TRBJ1-6	TRBV18	NA
TGTGCCAGCAGCTTGGGGGGGCGCGACTATGGCTACACCTTC	CASSLGGRDYGYTF	NA	TRBJ1-2	TRBV5-4	NA
TGCAGTGCTAGAGCCCCCGGGACTAGCGGGAGCAATGAGCAGTTCTTC	CSARAPGTSGSNEQFF	NA	TRBJ2-1	TRBV20-1	TRBD2
TGCAGCGTTGTTCGCCAGGGCTCCTTCACAGATACGCAGTATTTT	CSVVRQGSFTDTQYF	NA	TRBJ2-3	TRBV29-1	NA
TGCGCCAGCAGCCGGAGACAGGGGGCGTTATCAGCAACTAATGAAAAACTGTTTTTT	CASSRRQGALSATNEKLFF	NA	TRBJ1-4	TRBV4-1	TRBD1
TGTGCCAGCCGCAGGGGGGGCAAAGAAGCTTTCTTT	CASRRGGKEAFF	NA	TRBJ1-1	TRBV2	TRBD1
TGTGCCAGCTCGCTAAGGTTTAATCAGTTCTTC	CASSLRFNQFF	NA	TRBJ2-1	TRBV18	NA